This T cell receptor (beta chain) was recorded in a study of blood T cell repertoires in COVID-19. For the study at large: Italy, Spain and the United States were the sources of the convalescent and acute COVID-19 samples. In each case, the material was cDNA or gDNA derived from T cells, B-cell-depleted T cells, or PBMCs.

TCRdb's table, derived via immunoSEQ multiplex PCR, lists solely in-frame clones and lacks some. The sample lists about 250,000 clones; 84% were seen once. This CDR3 contains 15 residues. Germline CDR1 LGHNA, CDR2 YNFKEQ. The J segment lost 3 bases and the V segment lost 3 bases, leaving 6 bases of the junction unmatched. The sequence derives from a woman between 40 and 55 years old who had recovered from COVID-19. This chain uses TRBV4-2 with TRBJ2-5; 8 nucleotides align to TRBD1. Sample: peripheral blood. For the CDR3, the DNA is TGTGCCAGCAGCCACACAGACAGGGGCGAAGAGACCCAGTACTTC. Encoded protein: CASSHTDRGEETQYF.